This T cell receptor beta chain was sequenced for a study of blood T cell repertoires in COVID-19. Study processing details: Counts of nucleated cells, estimated from reference gene primer amplification, were obtained. Here immunoSEQ multiplex PCR was the method, and the copy in TCRdb shows in-frame clones only, minus some. The V and J calls and clone size are taken from that table; D and trimming were inferred from the DNA. Among about 250,000 clones listed, about nine tenths were seen once. The germline V gene encodes CDR1 MNHNS and CDR2 SASEGT. The CDR3 runs to 15 residues. V was trimmed by 2 bases and J by 1 base, leaving 9 bases between them. About this clone itself: The sample contains more than one DNA sequence encoding this CDR3.

The sequenced material came from peripheral blood. The rearrangement links TRBV6-1 to TRBJ1-3; perhaps TRBD1 as D (6 bases). The receptor was isolated from a woman in her sixties or seventies who had recovered from COVID-19. CDR3 sequence: CASSEQGSSGNTIYF. The CDR3 region has the DNA TGTGCCAGCAGTGAACAGGGGAGTTCTGGAAACACCATATATTTT.